These 21 T cell receptor beta chains were all obtained from the same sample, sequenced in a study of blood T cell repertoires in COVID-19. Sequencing was performed with immunoSEQ multiplex PCR; in TCRdb, only in-frame clones are kept and a portion is missing. The sample records 28,000 or so clones, nearly 90% being singletons. Input material: peripheral blood. These receptors originate from a man between 60 and 75 years old with COVID-19, enrolled during active disease.

Written as DNA, the CDR3 is TGTGCCAGCAGGGCCACAGGGGGAAGTGCCCAAGAGACCCAGTACTTC. This codes for CASRATGGSAQETQYF. This rearrangement joins TRBV5-6 to TRBJ2-5; 8 nucleotides line up with TRBD1. V trimming: 5 bases; J trimming: 1 base; junction bases outside the gene matches: 10. Germline loops: CDR1 SGHDT, CDR2 YYEEEE. This CDR3 comprises 16 residues. Variable domain in full (rest from reference TRBV5-6 and TRBJ2-5): DAGVTQSPTHLIKTRGQQVTLRCSPKSGHDTVSWYQQALGQGPQFIFQYYEEEERQRGNFPDRFSGHQFPNYSSELNVNALLLGDSALYLCASRATGGSAQETQYFGPGTRLLVL.

The V and J genes are TRBV18 and TRBJ2-1; TRBD2 matches 10 bases. The ends lost 3 bases at V and 7 bases at J; junction bases unmatched: 3. This CDR3 is 14 amino acids long. Germline V gives CDR1 KGHSH, CDR2 LQKENI. Here the CDR3 reads CASSPTSGFNEQFF. CDR3 bases: TGTGCCAGCTCACCGACTAGCGGGTTTAATGAGCAGTTCTTC.

The chain recombines TRBV14 with TRBJ1-1; D perhaps matches TRBD1 (6 bases). CDR3 length equals 14 residues. Germline CDR1 SGHDN, CDR2 FVKESK. Deletions cut 4 bases from V and 5 bases from J, with 14 bases between. This chain's CDR3 is CASSLTTGWTEAFF. The CDR3 bases are TGTGCCAGCAGCCTTACGACAGGATGGACTGAAGCTTTCTTT. Filled out from reference TRBV14 and TRBJ1-1, the complete variable domain reads EAGVTQFPSHSVIEKGQTVTLRCDPISGHDNLYWYRRVMGKEIKFLLHFVKESKQDESGMPNNRFLAERTGGTYSTLKVQPAELEDSGVYFCASSLTTGWTEAFFGQGTRLTVV.

In this sample, this clone turned up a few times. V gene TRBV10-2 combines with J gene TRBJ1-5; maybe TRBD1 (5 bases). CDR1 is WSHSY, CDR2 SAAADI, per germline. V was cut by 6 bases and J by 3 bases, with 18 bases left in between. The CDR3 length is 16 residues. For the CDR3, the DNA is TGCGCCAGCAGCGACGGGGGGATCGGCTTCAATCAGCCCCAGCATTTT. It yields the protein CASSDGGIGFNQPQHF.

The rearrangement links TRBV6-1 to TRBJ2-3, with TRBD2 matching over 8 bases. J lost 4 bases, V lost 0 bases, and 21 bases had no gene match. CDR1 is MNHNS and CDR2 is SASEGT in the germline V gene. The CDR3 runs to 21 residues. DNA for the CDR3: TGTGCCAGCAGTGAAGCGCGAGGTCGGGGGGGCTCGGCTAGCTTCTCAGATACGCAGTATTTT. Protein sequence: CASSEARGRGGSASFSDTQYF.

The chain has TRBV11-3 and TRBJ1-2; the D gene is possibly TRBD1 (5 bases). The CDR3 is made up of 15 amino acids. Germline V gene lookup returns CDR1 SGHNT and CDR2 YENEEA. V was cut by 4 bases and J by 2 bases, with 14 bases left in between. The CDR3 coding sequence is TGTGCCAGCAGCTCTACGATGACAGACAACTATGGCTACACCTTC. Its protein is CASSSTMTDNYGYTF.

V gene TRBV20-1 combines with J gene TRBJ2-1, with no clear D. CDR1 is DFQATT and CDR2 is SNEGSKA in the germline V gene (reference sequence). V was pared by 3 bases and J by 10 bases, with 10 bases between. The CDR3 consists of 11 residues. This chain's CDR3 is CSARRSGEQFF. In DNA form, the CDR3 reads TGCAGTGCTAGGCGGAGTGGGGAGCAGTTCTTC.

The rearrangement uses TRBV6-1 and TRBJ2-3; D is possibly TRBD1 (5 bases). V lost 2 bases and J lost 5, with 17 bases in between. In germline, CDR1 is MNHNS, CDR2 SASEGT. The length of the CDR3 is 16 residues. In nucleotides, the CDR3 is TGTGCCAGCAGTGAAATCGATCAGAGCAGGGTAGATACGCAGTATTTT. Its protein product is CASSEIDQSRVDTQYF.

The chain links TRBV6-5 to TRBJ2-3; 8 bases match TRBD2. This CDR3 region has 13 residues. V lost 11 bases and J lost 6; bases outside the gene matches: 10. The germline CDR1 and CDR2 sequences are MNHEY and SVGAGI. The CDR3 reads CAGWSGSEDTQYF. The CDR3 nucleotides read TGTGCCGGGTGGAGCGGGAGTGAGGATACGCAGTATTTT.

The chain is built from TRBV11-2 and TRBJ2-4; TRBD1 might be the D (6 bases). CDR3 length: 14 residues. Germline loops: CDR1 SGHAT, CDR2 FQNNGV. With 3 bases removed from V and 7 bases from J, the gap between germline ends came to 13 bases. The CDR3, as DNA: TGTGCCAGCAGCTTGCAGGGACAAGGGAACATTCAGTACTTC. Amino acid sequence: CASSLQGQGNIQYF.

The chain links TRBV7-2 to TRBJ2-7; 9 bases fit TRBD1. Germline V gene sequence: CDR1 SGHTA, CDR2 FQGNSA. V was clipped by 1 base and J by 5 bases; unmatched bases: 6. The CDR3 has 15 amino acids. The CDR3 coding sequence is TGTGCCAGCAGCTTAGGACAGGGGGATTTCAACGAGCAGTACTTC. This sequence encodes CASSLGQGDFNEQYF.

This chain uses TRBV21-1 with TRBJ2-1; the table calls TRBD2, which could not be checked here. TRBV21-1 is flagged as a pseudogene. The CDR3 spans 12 residues. CDR3 in DNA: TGTGCCAGCAGCAACACTAGCGATGAGCAGTTCTTC. Its protein product is CASSNTSDEQFF.

The V and J genes are TRBV4-1 and TRBJ1-2; the D gene is possibly TRBD1 (6 bases). Trimming took off 2 bases at V and 2 bases at J, with 12 bases between the two ends. CDR1 and CDR2 from the germline V gene are MGHRA and YSYEKL. This CDR3 has 15 residues. This CDR3 reads CASSQPEQGNYGYTF. The CDR3 DNA reads TGCGCCAGCAGCCAACCGGAGCAGGGGAACTATGGCTACACCTTC.

The rearrangement joins TRBV24-1 to TRBJ1-5; TRBD1 matches at 8 bases. The CDR3 is made up of 17 amino acids. CDR1 KGHDR and CDR2 SFDVKD come from the germline V gene. The J segment lost 5 bases and the V segment lost 2 bases, leaving 10 bases of the junction unmatched. CDR3 DNA sequence: TGTGCCACCAGTGATTCCGACGCAGGGGGCTCCGATCAGCCCCAGCATTTT. Translation gives CATSDSDAGGSDQPQHF.

The J gene is TRBJ1-5, the V gene TRBV6-1; no firm D call. V gave up 0 bases and J gave up 5 bases, with 14 bases separating them. The V gene's germline CDR1 is MNHNS and CDR2 SASEGT. The CDR3 is 16 amino acids. This CDR3 reads CASSEAPLSADQPQHF. The CDR3 bases are TGTGCCAGCAGTGAAGCGCCTCTATCCGCCGATCAGCCCCAGCATTTT.

This chain links TRBV3-1 (or the pseudogene TRBV3-2) with TRBJ1-6; 7 bases are shared with TRBD1. After removal of 0 bases from V and 7 bases from J, the junction contained 6 bases not matched to a gene. Germline V gene sequence: CDR1 LGHDT, CDR2 YNNKEL (reference sequence). The length of the CDR3 is 16 residues. CDR3 sequence: CASSQEGGTANSPLHF. The CDR3 coding sequence is TGTGCCAGCAGCCAAGAAGGTGGGACAGCCAATTCACCCCTCCACTTT.

The rearrangement links TRBV7-2 to TRBJ2-5; TRBD2 aligns across 16 bases. CDR3 size: 16 residues. The trim removed 5 bases at V and 7 bases at J, leaving 7 bases unmatched. Looked up from germline, CDR1 is SGHTA and CDR2 is FQGNSA. The CDR3 is CASSPGTSGGVTTQYF. The CDR3, as DNA: TGTGCCAGCAGCCCAGGGACTAGCGGGGGGGTGACGACCCAGTACTTC.

The gene calls are TRBV3-1 (or the pseudogene TRBV3-2) and TRBJ2-1; D might be TRBD2 (6 bases). V was pared by 0 bases and J by 12 bases, with 9 bases between. The germline V gene has CDR1 LGHDT and CDR2 YNNKEL (reference sequence). This CDR3 has 12 amino acids. The CDR3 bases are TGTGCCAGCAGCCAAGAGACTAGTTGGCAGTTCTTC. Amino acid sequence: CASSQETSWQFF.

This clone has a handful of counts. The chain is built from TRBV10-1 and TRBJ2-7; the match to TRBD1 covers 9 bases. Germline CDR1 is WNHNN and CDR2 is SYGVQD (reference sequence). Unmatched junction bases numbered 9, after V lost 11 bases and J lost 4 bases. This CDR3 comprises 13 residues. DNA for the CDR3: TGCGCCCCCCGGGGACAGGGTTTGTACGAGCAGTACTTC. Protein sequence: CAPRGQGLYEQYF.

The CDR3 here is CASSRAGSSTDTQYF. CDR3 bases: TGTGCCAGCAGCCGTGCGGGATCTAGCACAGATACGCAGTATTTT. The chain recombines TRBV5-4 with TRBJ2-3; possibly TRBD2 for D (6 bases). V gave up 4 bases and J gave up 0 bases, with 12 bases separating them. CDR1 is SGHNT and CDR2 is YYREEE in the germline V gene (reference sequence). The CDR3 covers 15 residues. Full variable domain (outside the CDR3, taken from reference TRBV5-4 and TRBJ2-3): ETGVTQSPTHLIKTRGQQVTLRCSSQSGHNTVSWYQQALGQGPQFIFQYYREEENGRGNFPPRFSGLQFPNYSSELNVNALELDDSALYLCASSRAGSSTDTQYFGPGTRLTVL.

This chain joins TRBV12-3 or TRBV12-4 and TRBJ2-5; perhaps TRBD2 as D (5 bases). Trimming removed 5 bases at V and 7 bases at J, with 14 bases between. The CDR3 is 13 residues long. CDR3 sequence (DNA): TGTGCCAGCAGTCCGGGTGAGGGTGGGACCCAGTACTTC. Protein sequence: CASSPGEGGTQYF.